This TCR beta chain was captured by sequencing in a study of beta chain features in type 1 diabetes. Study-level results: Sampled from patients, naive, central memory and Treg TCRB repertoires appeared more similar than those sampled from healthy donors. Across all four CD4+ subsets, people with type 1 diabetes showed modestly shorter TCRB CDR3s.

Trimming removed 3 bases from V and 2 bases from J, with 13 bases in between. Per germline, CDR1 SQVTM and CDR2 ANQGSEA. The CDR3 runs to 14 residues. It was one heparinised blood draw, averaging around 110 mL, that each donor gave. Central memory, naive, regulatory and stem cell-like memory CD4+ cells were sorted by CD45RO/CCR7/CD25/CD127/CD95/CD27. As concerns this clone: The antigen remains undetermined. The sample carries other DNA sequences with the same CDR3.

Every isolated RNA sample was fully reverse transcribed, so sequencing captured expressed TCRB transcripts. Clones were read by immunoSEQ multiplex PCR, and TCRdb kept only the in-frame ones, dropping some. The sample lists about 210,000 clones; 11% were seen once. The receptor's source is a man between 18 and 29 years old in good health. The specimen was central memory CD4+ T cells from blood. The chain recombines TRBV29-1 with TRBJ1-2; D is possibly TRBD1 (5 bases). The CDR3: CSVEVGRSNYGYTF. CDR3 nucleotide sequence: TGCAGCGTTGAGGTGGGACGGAGCAACTATGGCTACACCTTC.